This T cell receptor (beta chain) was identified in a study of blood T cell repertoires in COVID-19 (dated by TCRdb to about 2020). About the investigation overall: Collaborator samples came from the United States, Italy and Spain and covered acute and convalescent phases of COVID-19. The material from the prospective study consisted of cDNA or gDNA derived from T cells, B-cell-depleted T cells, or PBMCs. Deeply sampled blood TCRbeta repertoires from subjects exposed to, actively infected with, or recovered from COVID-19 were included in the dataset. The repertoires were released in a freely available public database intended as a resource for research on the immune response to SARS-CoV-2. The samples were drawn from two sources: the first 160 participants of the ongoing ImmuneRACE study, and over 1,000 subjects contributed by 6 global collaborators. Nearly every sample came with metadata listing a de-identified subject ID, COVID-19 status, age in years and sex. Where HLA class I and class II types were available, the types were taken from metadata supplied by the sample provider, not from assay-based typing. The study at large found these results: How much clinical and demographic metadata was included differed by source and by participant, and the metadata was provided uncurated.

The CDR3 numbers 15 residues from cysteine through phenylalanine. The DNA shown is the 45-base CDR3, in frame from base 1. Sequences SGHNT (CDR1) and YENEEA (CDR2) are obtained from the germline V gene. Compared with germline, V lacks 3 bases and J lacks 8 bases; bases without a gene match: 4. Collaborating institutions collected whole blood in K2EDTA tubes following their own protocols. For TCRbeta analysis, collaborator samples were shipped as frozen whole blood, as isolated PBMCs, or as DNA extracted from either sample type. TCRbeta CDR3 regions were amplified from genomic DNA by means of the immunoSEQ Assay, a bias-controlled multiplex PCR. The source study handled its data this way. The number of nucleated cells in each sample was estimated by amplification of reference gene primers within the assay. Sequence reads were collapsed and filtered to measure the absolute abundance of every unique TCRbeta CDR3 rearrangement. For each sample, productive Simpson clonality was calculated as the square root of Simpson's diversity index over productive rearrangements. TCRdb took over this immuneACCESS table, retaining in-frame rearrangements with V and J assigned. Such tables are incomplete; in checked studies, under half of the missing clones stem from an unresolved V gene, and the remainder is unexplained. The DNA gave D and trimming, while V, J and clone size come from that table. Across this sample there are roughly 260,000 clones, with 80% to 90% seen only once. Over 2% of the sample is in the top ten clones.

For this clone: The antigen it binds to is not known. No base-level quality is on record; no much larger clone is a single base apart.

The specimen sequenced was peripheral blood. The V and J genes are TRBV11-3 and TRBJ2-1, with TRBD2 matching 13 junction bases. The clonotype originates from a woman aged 45-65 years with acute or convalescent COVID-19. The CDR3 here reads CASSFTSGRGYEQFF. The bases read TGTGCCAGCAGCTTCACTAGCGGGAGGGGATATGAGCAGTTCTTC.